This T cell receptor (beta chain) was recovered during a study of molecular identifiers for immune sequencing clone quantification. Preparation methods for the bulk TCR libraries were those previously described, with listed TCR primers. TCRdb passed the PCR reads through MiXCR, listing each CDR3 protein once. The data hold about 510,000 distinct CDR3 sequences, with roughly a fifth observed a single time. The V segment lost 3 bases and the J segment 2 bases; nucleotides outside the gene matches: 12. Per germline, CDR1 LGHNA and CDR2 YSLEER. This CDR3 is 17 amino acids long. This clonotype was seen once. A read error may explain this, as a much larger clone is one base away.

The sample taken for sequencing was naive CD8+ T cells from blood, with Jurkat cell RNA spiked in. Subset meaning: FACS-sorted CD8+CD4-CCR7+CD45RA+ naive T cells. The J gene is TRBJ2-7, the V gene TRBV4-3; 8 bases fit TRBD2. The TCR originated in a human donor in good health. Some libraries in this study had Jurkat cell RNA spiked in. CDR3 in amino acids: CASSHEYASGPPYEQYF. The CDR3 nucleotides read TGCGCCAGCAGCCATGAGTATGCTAGCGGGCCCCCCTACGAGCAGTACTTC.